One and the same sample provided the 32 T cell receptor beta chains below, sequenced in a study of T cell responses to AZD1222 COVID-19 vaccine. Clones were sequenced by immunoSEQ multiplex PCR, and TCRdb holds only the in-frame ones, with some missing. The table records around 140,000 clones, 75% to 90% of them present only once. Sequenced material: peripheral blood, taken on day 0 of AZD1222 vaccination. All receptors derive from an adult in good health.

The chain recombines TRBV5-4 with TRBJ2-7; 11 nucleotides line up with TRBD2. This CDR3 is built from 18 residues. Germline V gene data show CDR1 as SGHNT and CDR2 as YYREEE (reference sequence). The junction had 15 bases not matched to a gene; V was cut back by 4 bases and J by 3 bases. The CDR3 is CASSLHARPTSGSYEQYF. CDR3 nucleotides: TGTGCCAGCAGCCTCCACGCCCGCCCCACTAGCGGGAGCTACGAGCAGTACTTC.

The V gene is TRBV7-2, the J gene TRBJ2-2; 9 bases match TRBD2. The CDR3 totals 16 residues. The germline gives CDR1 SGHTA, CDR2 FQGNSA. Losses at the gene ends were 4 bases for V and 2 bases for J; bases not matched to a gene: 5. The chain's CDR3 is CASSSPGLANTGELFF. Written as DNA, the CDR3 is TGTGCCAGCAGCTCCCCGGGACTAGCTAACACCGGGGAGCTGTTTTTT.

J is TRBJ1-5 and V is TRBV9; TRBD1 is a possible D gene (6 bases). CDR3 length equals 14 residues. Germline loops: CDR1 SGDLS, CDR2 YYNGEE. Trimming took 0 bases from V and 3 from J, leaving 7 bases between them. The CDR3 nucleotides are TGTGCCAGCAGCGTAGGGGACACCAATCAGCCCCAGCATTTT. It encodes CASSVGDTNQPQHF.

V is TRBV11-3 and J is TRBJ2-5; D may be TRBD1 or TRBD2 (5 bases each). CDR1 SGHNT and CDR2 YENEEA come from the germline V gene. This CDR3 is built from 14 residues. Trimming pared 1 base from V and 5 bases from J, leaving 11 bases between. The CDR3 bases are TGTGCCAGCAGCTTAGGAGCCCGGGGCGAGACCCAGTACTTC. Translation: CASSLGARGETQYF.

The CDR3 DNA reads TGTGCCAGCAGCCAAGATCGGACAGGCTATAATTCACCCCTCCACTTT. Residues: CASSQDRTGYNSPLHF. The chain couples TRBV4-2 to TRBJ1-6, with 7 bases aligning to TRBD1. V shed 0 bases and J 3 bases; nucleotides not matched to a gene: 2. Germline V gene data show CDR1 as LGHNA and CDR2 as YNFKEQ. The CDR3 contains 16 residues.

CDR3 nucleotide sequence: TGCGCCAGCAGCTTGTGGGACGGGGGAACTGAAGCTTTCTTT. It encodes CASSLWDGGTEAFF. The gene calls are TRBV5-1 and TRBJ1-1; tentative D call: TRBD1 (5 bases). This CDR3 is 14 amino acids long. V lost 1 base, J lost 5 bases, and 12 bases lay in between. CDR1 SGHRS and CDR2 YFSETQ come from the germline V gene.

The V call is TRBV7-2, the J call TRBJ1-1, with unresolved D. CDR1 is SGHTA, CDR2 FQGNSA, per germline. The CDR3 length is 15 residues. Trimming removed 4 bases at V and 1 base at J, with 13 bases between. As DNA, the CDR3 is TGTGCCAGCAGCTCGCATGGTCTAGAGAACACTGAAGCTTTCTTT. This codes for CASSSHGLENTEAFF.

The CDR3 is CASSQVAATSEGTDTQYF. The CDR3 DNA sequence: TGCGCCAGCAGCCAAGTAGCCGCGACTAGCGAGGGCACAGATACGCAGTATTTT. The J gene is TRBJ2-3, the V gene TRBV4-1, with 8 bases that match TRBD2. Germline-derived CDR1 and CDR2 are MGHRA and YSYEKL. V was pared by 1 base and J by 1 base, with 10 bases of the junction left unmatched. The CDR3 is 18 residues long.

The V and J genes are TRBV15 and TRBJ2-5; TRBD1 might be the D (5 bases). Germline-derived CDR1 and CDR2 are LNHNV and YYDKDF (reference sequence). The V and J ends lost 2 bases and 0 bases respectively, with 13 bases between them. The CDR3 sequence is 16 residues long. CDR3 region: CATSRPRDRNQETQYF. The DNA for the CDR3 is TGTGCCACCAGCAGACCTAGAGACAGAAACCAAGAGACCCAGTACTTC.

The rearrangement links TRBV3-1 (or the pseudogene TRBV3-2) to TRBJ1-6; TRBD1 agrees at 8 bases. Germline V gene data show CDR1 as LGHDT and CDR2 as YNNKEL (reference sequence). The CDR3 has 16 residues. V was pared by 5 bases and J by 7 bases, with 10 bases of the junction left unmatched. The CDR3 nucleotides are TGTGCCAGCAGCGTTCCGCAGGGGGCGAAGAATTCACCCCTCCACTTT. The encoded protein is CASSVPQGAKNSPLHF.

The chain carries TRBV30 and TRBJ1-4; D remains ambiguous. Trimming cost V 1 base and J 8 bases, with 14 bases left between them. Germline V lookup: CDR1 GTSNPN, CDR2 SVGIG (reference sequence). This CDR3 spans 14 amino acids. CDR3 coding DNA: TGTGCCTGGAGTGCATGGGAACCGGAGGAAAAACTGTTTTTT. Translation gives CAWSAWEPEEKLFF.

The V gene is TRBV4-1, the J gene TRBJ1-3, with D unclear. This CDR3 is 16 amino acids long. Germline CDR1 MGHRA, CDR2 YSYEKL. Trimming took 1 base from V and 1 from J, leaving 11 bases between them. The CDR3 DNA is TGCGCCAGCAGCCAAGGGGGTGGTCAATCTGGAAACACCATATATTTT. As protein: CASSQGGGQSGNTIYF.

This clone has only one observation. The chain recombines TRBV12-2 with TRBJ2-4. TRBV12-2 corresponds to a pseudogene. The CDR3 is 17 amino acids. CDR3 in amino acids: CASPRTSDTLAKNIQYF. The CDR3 DNA reads TGTGCAAGTCCAAGAACTTCGGATACCCTAGCCAAAAACATTCAGTACTTC.

The chain links TRBV12-5 to TRBJ2-3; D is ambiguous. CDR1 is LGHNT, CDR2 FRNRAP, per germline. CDR3 length: 15 amino acids. Trimming left V 7 bases short and J 8 bases short, with 22 bases between. The CDR3 bases are TGTGCTAGTGCCCTCACTGACCCCTTCATACGTACGCAGTATTTT. Translated, it gives CASALTDPFIRTQYF.

The J gene is TRBJ1-4, the V gene TRBV30, with 7 positions matching TRBD1. CDR1 is GTSNPN and CDR2 is SVGIG in the germline V gene (reference sequence). J was trimmed by 7 bases and V by 5 bases; bases with no gene match: 7. The CDR3 is made up of 13 amino acids. CDR3 protein: CAWSTGIGEKLFF. CDR3 nucleotides: TGTGCCTGGTCGACAGGGATAGGTGAAAAACTGTTTTTT.

The table lists this clone with a count of one. V usage is TRBV9 and J usage is TRBJ1-6; D is perhaps TRBD1 (6 bases). Germline CDR1 reads SGDLS; CDR2 reads YYNGEE. There are 16 residues in the CDR3. V was cut by 2 bases and J by 2 bases, with 11 bases left in between. For the CDR3, the DNA is TGTGCCAGCAGCGTTGGGGGCACCACCTATAATTCACCCCTCCACTTT. Protein sequence: CASSVGGTTYNSPLHF.

The V and J genes are TRBV5-1 and TRBJ2-1; no clear D gene. Germline loops: CDR1 SGHRS, CDR2 YFSETQ. The CDR3 totals 16 residues. The ends were cut back, 4 bases at V and 0 bases at J, with 14 bases in the middle. Here the CDR3 reads CASSKGSPSSYNEQFF. The CDR3 DNA sequence: TGCGCCAGCAGCAAGGGTTCGCCCAGCTCCTACAATGAGCAGTTCTTC.

The rearrangement links TRBV28 to TRBJ2-5; 10 bases match TRBD2. The CDR3 loop spans 15 amino acids. V was pared by 6 bases and J by 4 bases, with 8 bases of the junction left unmatched. Germline V lookup: CDR1 MDHEN, CDR2 SYDVKM. The CDR3 spells CASRTPSGGRETQYF. The CDR3 nucleotides read TGTGCCAGCAGGACCCCTAGCGGGGGACGAGAGACCCAGTACTTC.

This sequence joins TRBV7-3 and TRBJ2-1, with TRBD2 matching 10 bases. Losses at the gene ends were 2 bases for V and 9 bases for J; bases not matched to a gene: 7. Germline assignment: CDR1 SGHTA and CDR2 FQGTGA. CDR3 length equals 15 residues. This CDR3 reads CASSLPPAGGGEQFF. DNA for the CDR3: TGTGCCAGCAGCTTACCTCCAGCGGGAGGGGGTGAGCAGTTCTTC.

V usage is TRBV7-2 and J usage is TRBJ2-5; TRBD1 might be the D (5 bases). The CDR3 is 16 residues long. The V end was cut by 0 bases, the J end by 1 base, with 12 bases between. Germline V gene lookup returns CDR1 SGHTA and CDR2 FQGNSA. The CDR3: CASSLATALFQETQYF. CDR3 sequence (DNA): TGTGCCAGCAGCTTAGCGACAGCCCTGTTCCAAGAGACCCAGTACTTC.

The rearrangement joins TRBV7-2 to TRBJ2-7; D might be TRBD1 (6 bases). Germline assignment: CDR1 SGHTA and CDR2 FQGNSA. The CDR3 is 12 amino acids. V shed 6 bases and J shed 3 bases, with 9 bases lying between them. The CDR3 here is CASSSQGYEQYF. The CDR3 nucleotides are TGTGCCAGCAGTTCACAGGGCTACGAGCAGTACTTC.

The chain couples TRBV6-1 to TRBJ1-1; D may be TRBD1 (6 bases). Germline V lookup: CDR1 MNHNS, CDR2 SASEGT. V lost 6 bases and J 2 bases, leaving 13 bases between the germline ends. The CDR3 has 14 residues. The CDR3 loop reads CASSTGTLNTEAFF. CDR3 DNA: TGTGCCAGCAGCACCGGGACACTCAACACTGAAGCTTTCTTT.

J is TRBJ2-7 and V is TRBV6-5, with D perhaps matching TRBD1 (6 bases). CDR1 MNHEY and CDR2 SVGAGI come from the germline V gene. The CDR3 totals 13 residues. V lost 4 bases, J lost 4 bases, and 11 bases lay in between. CDR3 amino acids: CASSLRRGYEQYF. CDR3 sequence (DNA): TGTGCCAGCAGTTTACGCAGGGGATACGAGCAGTACTTC.

This chain connects TRBV27 to TRBJ1-1; D is unresolved. CDR1 is MNHEY, CDR2 SMNVEV, per germline (reference sequence). Trimming shortened V by 6 bases and J by 1 base, and 18 bases separated the two germline ends. CDR3 length equals 16 residues. The CDR3, as DNA: TGTGCCAGCAGGGCCGAAGGAGGGTATGGGAACACTGAAGCTTTCTTT. This gives the protein CASRAEGGYGNTEAFF.

The chain couples TRBV5-1 to TRBJ2-2; no firm D call. V lost 0 bases, J lost 4 bases, and 4 bases lay in between. The CDR3 spans 13 residues. CDR1 is SGHRS, CDR2 YFSETQ, per germline. CDR3 nucleotide sequence: TGCGCCAGCAGCTTGGTTGGCACCGGGGAGCTGTTTTTT. Translated, it gives CASSLVGTGELFF.

The chain joins TRBV12-3 or TRBV12-4 to TRBJ1-4; D is ambiguous. The length of the CDR3 is 12 residues. V was cut by 4 bases and J by 5 bases, with 5 bases left in between. The CDR3 coding sequence is TGTGCCAGCAGTTACCGGAATGAAAAACTGTTTTTT. Its protein is CASSYRNEKLFF.

In its sample, this clone was seen once. Here the CDR3 DNA reads TGTGCCAGTAGTATGGACAGGGGGGAAGCTTTCTTT. Residues: CASSMDRGEAFF. The rearrangement uses TRBV19 and TRBJ1-1; 10 bases are shared with TRBD1. Unmatched junction bases numbered 0, after V lost 3 bases and J lost 8 bases. CDR3 length: 12 amino acids. Germline V lookup: CDR1 LNHDA, CDR2 SQIVND (reference sequence).

V is TRBV10-1 and J is TRBJ2-2; unclear D gene. Looked up from germline, CDR1 is WNHNN and CDR2 is SYGVQD (reference sequence). The V end lost 6 bases, the J end lost 6 bases, and 11 bases lay between the germline ends. The CDR3 length is 13 residues. DNA of the CDR3: TGCGCCAGCAGCAAGAGTGGGGCCGGGGAGCTGTTTTTT. Its protein is CASSKSGAGELFF.

The chain combines TRBV28 with TRBJ2-7; D is unclear. The CDR3 is made up of 15 amino acids. Germline CDR1 reads MDHEN; CDR2 reads SYDVKM. V shed 5 bases and J shed 4 bases, with 18 bases lying between them. The CDR3 DNA follows: TGTGCCAGCAGTACCAGTTTGATCGGGCCTTACGAGCAGTACTTC. Translating it yields CASSTSLIGPYEQYF. Full variable domain (rest looked up from reference TRBV28 and TRBJ2-7): DVKVTQSSRYLVKRTGEKVFLECVQDMDHENMFWYRQDPGLGLRLIYFSYDVKMKEKGDIPEGYSVSREKKERFSLILESASTNQTSMYLCASSTSLIGPYEQYFGPGTRLTVT.

CDR3 DNA: TGTGCCAGCAGCGCCGGGATGGGGTTTAATGAAAAACTGTTTTTT. Residues: CASSAGMGFNEKLFF. V usage is TRBV11-2 and J usage is TRBJ1-4; D gene uncertain. V gave up 5 bases and J gave up 4 bases, with 14 bases separating them. CDR1 SGHAT and CDR2 FQNNGV come from the germline V gene. The CDR3 loop spans 15 amino acids.

This chain links TRBV18 with TRBJ1-3; D not certain. The CDR3 runs to 16 residues. CDR1 is KGHSH, CDR2 LQKENI, per germline. Trimming pared 6 bases from V and 0 bases from J, leaving 15 bases between. CDR3 sequence (DNA): TGTGCCAGCTCTAGATGGTCGGAGAACTCTGGAAACACCATATATTTT. This codes for CASSRWSENSGNTIYF. The whole variable domain, remainder taken from reference TRBV18 and TRBJ1-3, is NAGVMQNPRHLVRRRGQEARLRCSPMKGHSHVYWYRQLPEEGLKFMVYLQKENIIDESGMPKERFSAEFPKEGPSILRIQQVVRGDSAAYFCASSRWSENSGNTIYFGEGSWLTVV.

The chain joins TRBV18 to TRBJ1-6; D unresolved. The CDR3 contains 13 residues. Deletions cut 3 bases from V and 8 bases from J, with 8 bases between. The germline CDR1 and CDR2 sequences are KGHSH and LQKENI. This chain's CDR3 is CASSPSWDSPLHF. CDR3 in DNA: TGTGCCAGCTCACCGTCGTGGGATTCACCCCTCCACTTT.